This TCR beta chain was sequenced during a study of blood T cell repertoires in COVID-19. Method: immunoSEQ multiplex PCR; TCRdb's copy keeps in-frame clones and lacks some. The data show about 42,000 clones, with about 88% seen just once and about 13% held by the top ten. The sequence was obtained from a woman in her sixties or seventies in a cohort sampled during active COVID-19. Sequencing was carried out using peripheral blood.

CDR3 DNA sequence: TGCGCCAGCAGCTTGTTGGAGGGTGAGGGCACTGAAGCTTTCTTT. Translated, it gives CASSLLEGEGTEAFF. V and J are TRBV5-1 and TRBJ1-1; D is uncertain. CDR1 is SGHRS, CDR2 YFSETQ, per germline. Trimming left V 1 base short and J 4 bases short, with 14 bases between. The CDR3 is 15 amino acids.